These 15 T cell receptor beta chains were all obtained from the same sample, sequenced in a study of T cells in Graves' hyperthyroidism and ophthalmopathy. What was amplified from RNA transcripts were TCR beta CDR3 regions. HTBI primers drove first-round RT-PCR of the TCR CDR3. TCRdb recomputed calls from the multiplex PCR reads with MiXCR, one row per CDR3 protein. The sample lists fewer than 850,000 distinct CDR3 sequences, approximately 15% occurring once. The sample was blood. The receptors derive from a man in his fifties with Graves' hyperthyroidism.

The chain uses TRBV6-6 and TRBJ2-7; the match to TRBD1 covers 8 bases. Trimming at V came to 2 bases and at J to 5 bases, leaving 8 bases not matched to a gene. The CDR3 sequence is 15 residues long. Per the germline V gene, CDR1 is MNHNY and CDR2 is SVGAGI (reference sequence). CDR3 sequence (DNA): TGTGCCAGCAGTTACCTGATGGACAGGGTGAACGAGCAGTACTTC. Translation gives CASSYLMDRVNEQYF.

This clonotype was seen a handful of times. The chain recombines TRBV13 with TRBJ2-1; D is possibly TRBD1 (5 bases). Germline-derived CDR1 and CDR2 are PRHDT and FYEKMQ (reference sequence). The CDR3 is 13 amino acids. Trimming pared 5 bases from V and 6 bases from J, leaving 11 bases between. This chain's CDR3 is CASSRPRGNEQFF. As DNA, the CDR3 is TGTGCCAGCAGCAGACCTAGGGGCAATGAGCAGTTCTTC. The full variable domain, its missing parts supplied by reference TRBV13 and TRBJ2-1, is AAGVIQSPRHLIKEKRETATLKCYPIPRHDTVYWYQQGPGQDPQFLISFYEKMQSDKGSIPDRFSAQQFSDYHSELNMSSLELGDSALYFCASSRPRGNEQFFGPGTRLTVL.

This clonotype was seen ten or more times. V is TRBV24-1 and J is TRBJ2-2; TRBD1 matches 8 bases. Looked up from germline, CDR1 is KGHDR and CDR2 is SFDVKD. Trimming at V came to 1 base and at J to 6 bases, leaving 6 bases not matched to a gene. The CDR3 extends over 16 amino acids. DNA of the CDR3: TGTGCCACCAGTGATTTAGGACAGGGCCGTCCCGGGGAGCTGTTTTTT. Protein product: CATSDLGQGRPGELFF.

Many counts were recorded for this clonotype. This chain joins TRBV28 and TRBJ2-3; TRBD2 agrees at 14 bases. CDR3 length: 16 residues. Germline CDR1 MDHEN, CDR2 SYDVKM. V shed 4 bases, J shed 8 bases, and the junction held 8 bases outside the gene matches. The CDR3 loop reads CASSSSTSGRAGTQYF. The DNA of the CDR3 is TGTGCCAGCAGTTCCTCGACTAGCGGGAGGGCCGGTACGCAGTATTTT.

The chain has TRBV20-1 and TRBJ2-7; no firm D call. CDR3 length equals 11 residues. The ends were cut back, 6 bases at V and 3 bases at J, with 9 bases in the middle. Germline values: CDR1 DFQATT, CDR2 SNEGSKA (reference sequence). The CDR3 coding sequence is TGCAGTGCCGATAGGGTCTACGAGCAGTACTTC. This codes for CSADRVYEQYF.

This clonotype was detected only once. The rearrangement joins TRBV20-1 to TRBJ1-2; D gene uncertain. The V gene's germline CDR1 is DFQATT and CDR2 SNEGSKA (reference sequence). This CDR3 is built from 11 residues. This CDR3 reads CSAYVLGGYTF. For the CDR3, the DNA is TGCAGCGCTTATGTATTGGGTGGCTACACCTTC.

The chain has TRBV7-2 and TRBJ2-7; 11 positions match TRBD2. Germline loops: CDR1 SGHTA, CDR2 FQGNSA. V shed 5 bases, J shed 7 bases, and the junction held 10 bases outside the gene matches. The CDR3 runs 15 residues. CDR3 DNA: TGTGCCAGCAGCATCGTTAGCGGGAGGGCCAGAGAGCAGTACTTC. Residues: CASSIVSGRAREQYF.

This clonotype was detected many times. CDR3: CSGGRQGNTEAFF. The DNA of the CDR3 is TGCAGCGGCGGAAGACAGGGGAACACTGAAGCTTTCTTT. V is TRBV29-1 and J is TRBJ1-1; 7 bases are shared with TRBD1. The CDR3 length is 13 residues. The junction had 6 bases not matched to a gene; V was cut back by 7 bases and J by 1 base. The germline CDR1 and CDR2 sequences are SQVTM and ANQGSEA.

The table lists this clonotype with many counts. The chain joins TRBV5-1 to TRBJ1-1, with D hard to call. The ends were cut back, 0 bases at V and 6 bases at J, with 6 bases in the middle. Germline assignment: CDR1 SGHRS and CDR2 YFSETQ. This CDR3 has 12 residues. CDR3 nucleotide sequence: TGCGCCAGCAGCTTGGAACCATCTGAAGCTTTCTTT. Protein sequence: CASSLEPSEAFF.

There are many counts of this clonotype. The V gene is TRBV3-1, the J gene TRBJ1-6; D is ambiguous. This CDR3 region has 13 residues. Trimming removed 2 bases from V and 10 bases from J, with 9 bases in between. Germline V gene lookup returns CDR1 LGHDT and CDR2 YNNKEL (reference sequence). The CDR3 DNA reads as TGTGCCAGCAGCCAAACGTCAGGCTCACCCCTCCACTTT. Amino acid sequence: CASSQTSGSPLHF. The full variable domain, with the rest looked up from reference TRBV3-1 and TRBJ1-6, is DTAVSQTPKYLVTQMGNDKSIKCEQNLGHDTMYWYKQDSKKFLKIMFSYNNKELIINETVPNRFSPKSPDKAHLNLHINSLELGDSAVYFCASSQTSGSPLHFGNGTRLTVT.

The chain joins TRBV19 to TRBJ1-3, with TRBD1 matching 7 bases. Germline V lookup: CDR1 LNHDA, CDR2 SQIVND (reference sequence). The length of the CDR3 is 14 residues. V lost 6 bases to trimming and J lost 0 bases; unmatched junction nucleotides: 2. In DNA form, the CDR3 reads TGTGCCAGTAGACAGGGGCGCTCTGGAAACACCATATATTTT. This codes for CASRQGRSGNTIYF.

This clonotype was found many times. This chain joins TRBV20-1 and TRBJ2-1; 7 bases are a match to TRBD2. The ends lost 0 bases at V and 15 bases at J; junction bases unmatched: 8. The CDR3 extends over 12 amino acids. Germline V lookup: CDR1 DFQATT, CDR2 SNEGSKA (reference sequence). The CDR3 DNA reads as TGCAGTGCTAGAGATGGGACTACGACCCTGTTCTTC. Its protein is CSARDGTTTLFF.

This clonotype was detected many times. The chain couples TRBV11-2 to TRBJ1-1; D is undetermined. Deletions cut 1 base from V and 0 bases from J, with 12 bases between. The germline V gene has CDR1 SGHAT and CDR2 FQNNGV. This CDR3 has 16 residues. The CDR3 coding sequence is TGTGCCAGCAGCTTAGTTGGTGCAGAATTGAACACTGAAGCTTTCTTT. Translating it yields CASSLVGAELNTEAFF.

The table lists this clonotype with a few counts. The rearrangement joins TRBV2 to TRBJ1-6, with D perhaps TRBD1 (6 bases). V gave up 2 bases and J gave up 7 bases, with 12 bases separating them. In germline, CDR1 is SNHLY, CDR2 FYNNEI. The CDR3 loop spans 15 amino acids. The CDR3 loop is CASSERGAWNSPLHF. In nucleotides, the CDR3 is TGTGCCAGCAGTGAAAGGGGGGCCTGGAATTCACCCCTCCACTTT.

This clonotype was detected ten times or more. The V gene is TRBV7-2, the J gene TRBJ2-3; D is possibly TRBD2 (6 bases). CDR1 SGHTA and CDR2 FQGNSA come from the germline V gene. The V end lost 1 base, the J end lost 3 bases, and 8 bases lay between the germline ends. This CDR3 has 14 amino acids. CDR3 in DNA: TGTGCCAGCAGCTTAGACCGGGAGACAGATACGCAGTATTTT. Residues: CASSLDRETDTQYF.